The 32 T cell receptor beta chains below were found in one sample sequenced in a study of shared clonotypes between healthy human individuals. Method: immunoSEQ multiplex PCR; TCRdb's copy keeps in-frame clones and lacks some. This repertoire shows around 2.5 million clones, 93% found once; its top ten account for roughly 0.36%. Sample: naive CD4+ T cells from PBMCs. Subset denoted: CD45RA+ positively selected. These receptors were obtained from a man between 18 and 35 years old in good health. Some clones in this sample may be carry-over from other donors' samples.

The rearrangement uses TRBV28 and TRBJ2-7, with 8 bases aligning to TRBD2. Germline V gene data show CDR1 as MDHEN and CDR2 as SYDVKM. This CDR3 has 16 amino acids. The trim removed 8 bases at V and 3 bases at J, leaving 15 bases unmatched. The CDR3 loop reads CASLKGGSGSFYEQYF. The CDR3 bases are TGTGCCAGCCTAAAGGGGGGAAGCGGGAGTTTCTACGAGCAGTACTTC.

The chain joins TRBV7-2 to TRBJ2-2; TRBD2 matches at 13 bases. The CDR3 covers 16 residues. The V and J ends lost 3 bases and 8 bases, in that order; junction bases with no gene match: 6. CDR1 is SGHTA, CDR2 FQGNSA, per germline. CDR3 protein: CASSFGLAGVGGELFF. Written as DNA, the CDR3 is TGTGCCAGCAGCTTTGGACTAGCGGGAGTGGGGGGGGAGCTGTTTTTT.

This chain uses TRBV28 with TRBJ2-7; D unclear. The germline gives CDR1 MDHEN, CDR2 SYDVKM. Trimming cost V 3 bases and J 3 bases, with 21 bases left between them. This CDR3 has 17 amino acids. CDR3 loop: CASSLKRFPSKVYEQYF. In nucleotides, the CDR3 is TGTGCCAGCAGTTTGAAGAGATTCCCATCGAAGGTCTACGAGCAGTACTTC.

This chain links TRBV29-1 with TRBJ2-7; 8 bases fit TRBD1. V trimming: 2 bases; J trimming: 2 bases; junction bases outside the gene matches: 2. The CDR3 is 13 residues long. Germline CDR1 is SQVTM and CDR2 is ANQGSEA. The CDR3 protein is CSVETGGTYEQYF. Here the CDR3 DNA reads TGCAGCGTTGAAACAGGGGGTACCTACGAGCAGTACTTC.

This clone was counted only a few times. The chain joins TRBV7-2 to TRBJ1-1, with unresolved D. CDR3 length: 15 residues. Germline V gene data show CDR1 as SGHTA and CDR2 as FQGNSA. V gave up 3 bases and J gave up 0 bases, with 11 bases separating them. CDR3 protein: CASSFNGAMNTEAFF. As DNA, the CDR3 is TGTGCCAGCAGCTTTAACGGAGCTATGAACACTGAAGCTTTCTTT.

This clone was detected once. V and J are TRBV29-1 and TRBJ2-1; a weak D match, TRBD2 (5 bases). The CDR3 sequence is 13 residues long. V was trimmed by 4 bases and J by 9 bases, leaving 16 bases between them. Germline V CDR1 and CDR2: SQVTM, ANQGSEA. CDR3 in amino acids: CSVAPRALGEQFF. CDR3 bases: TGCAGCGTTGCCCCGCGGGCCCTCGGTGAGCAGTTCTTC.

The chain joins TRBV6-1 to TRBJ2-7; D remains unclear. Germline V lookup: CDR1 MNHNS, CDR2 SASEGT. The ends were cut back, 3 bases at V and 0 bases at J, with 6 bases in the middle. The CDR3 spans 13 residues. The chain's CDR3 is CASSDMSSYEQYF. The CDR3, as DNA: TGTGCCAGCAGTGATATGAGCTCCTACGAGCAGTACTTC.

V and J are TRBV6-5 and TRBJ1-1; 7 nucleotides line up with TRBD1. The germline gives CDR1 MNHEY, CDR2 SVGAGI. The V and J ends lost 2 bases and 1 base, in that order; junction bases with no gene match: 4. There are 15 residues in the CDR3. The CDR3 coding sequence is TGTGCCAGCAGTTACCCGGGACAGAAGAACACTGAAGCTTTCTTT. Protein: CASSYPGQKNTEAFF.

The chain has TRBV28 and TRBJ2-1; 14 bases are shared with TRBD2. This CDR3 spans 16 amino acids. Germline CDR1 and CDR2: MDHEN and SYDVKM. V dropped 9 bases and J dropped 8; count of bases not matched to a gene: 12. The CDR3 loop is CASRGGGTSGSYEQFF. CDR3 DNA sequence: TGTGCCAGTCGCGGAGGGGGGACTAGCGGGAGCTATGAGCAGTTCTTC.

The CDR3 coding sequence is TGCGCCAGCAGCCCCGGCCCCAGTGGCTCTTCCAGTGAGCAGTTCTTC. Protein: CASSPGPSGSSSEQFF. This sequence joins TRBV4-1 and TRBJ2-1; D remains ambiguous. Germline-derived CDR1 and CDR2 are MGHRA and YSYEKL. The CDR3 runs to 16 residues. V was pared by 4 bases and J by 9 bases, with 22 bases between.

The genes are TRBV7-3 and TRBJ1-4; D is perhaps TRBD1 (5 bases). The CDR3 runs to 13 residues. Trimming removed 1 base at V and 10 bases at J, with 10 bases between. Looked up from germline, CDR1 is SGHTA and CDR2 is FQGTGA. CDR3 region: CASSLNVGGKLFF. Written as DNA, the CDR3 is TGTGCCAGCAGCTTAAATGTGGGGGGAAAACTGTTTTTT.

The chain recombines TRBV19 with TRBJ1-5, with TRBD1 matching over 9 bases. Germline CDR1 and CDR2: LNHDA and SQIVND (reference sequence). Trimming cost V 2 bases and J 5 bases; bases outside gene matches: 4. CDR3 size: 15 residues. CDR3 nucleotides: TGTGCCAGTAGTATATGGGACAGGGACTATCAGCCCCAGCATTTT. It is translated as CASSIWDRDYQPQHF.

The gene calls are TRBV7-9 and TRBJ1-4; D unresolved. This CDR3 spans 12 amino acids. Germline V CDR1 and CDR2: SEHNR, FQNEAQ (reference sequence). Trimming took off 3 bases at V and 8 bases at J, with 7 bases between the two ends. In DNA form, the CDR3 reads TGTGCCAGCAGCTTTCCAGACGAAAAACTGTTTTTT. It is translated as CASSFPDEKLFF.

This chain uses TRBV18 with TRBJ2-1, with 9 bases matching TRBD2. This CDR3 is 15 amino acids long. CDR1 and CDR2 from the germline V gene are KGHSH and LQKENI. Trimming at V came to 3 bases and at J to 7 bases, leaving 7 bases not matched to a gene. Here the CDR3 reads CASSPASGRTNEQFF. CDR3 nucleotides: TGTGCCAGCTCACCCGCCAGCGGGAGGACGAATGAGCAGTTCTTC.

The V and J genes are TRBV6-1 and TRBJ2-3; no reliable D call. V was pared by 2 bases and J by 0 bases, with 18 bases between. The CDR3 runs to 18 residues. CDR1 and CDR2 (germline): MNHNS, SASEGT. The CDR3 loop is CASSEFPWRMTSTDTQYF. In DNA, the CDR3 is TGTGCCAGCAGTGAATTTCCCTGGCGAATGACTAGCACAGATACGCAGTATTTT.

The table lists this clone with a count of one. The chain carries TRBV7-2 and TRBJ2-7, with TRBD2 matching over 7 bases. V shed 3 bases and J 1 base; nucleotides not matched to a gene: 9. From germline, CDR1 is SGHTA and CDR2 FQGNSA. The CDR3 covers 16 residues. The CDR3 loop is CASSLASGGLSYEQYF. In DNA, the CDR3 is TGTGCCAGCAGCTTGGCTAGCGGTGGACTTTCCTACGAGCAGTACTTC.

The V gene is TRBV6-1, the J gene TRBJ2-3, with D maybe TRBD2 (6 bases). The CDR3 is 15 residues long. With 5 bases removed from V and 4 bases from J, the gap between germline ends came to 16 bases. Germline loops: CDR1 MNHNS, CDR2 SASEGT. The CDR3, as DNA: TGTGCCAGCAGTCCCAGAGGCCCTAGCGCAGATACGCAGTATTTT. Translated, it gives CASSPRGPSADTQYF.

This sequence joins TRBV5-1 and TRBJ1-1; no clear D. V was trimmed by 4 bases and J by 7 bases, leaving 14 bases between them. The CDR3 spans 13 residues. Germline CDR1 and CDR2: SGHRS and YFSETQ. The CDR3 DNA is TGCGCCAGCAGCGGATCCAGAGGACTTGAAGCTTTCTTT. Amino acids: CASSGSRGLEAFF.

The V and J genes are TRBV7-9 and TRBJ1-2; D possibly corresponds to TRBD1 (6 bases). There are 14 residues in the CDR3. V was shortened by 1 base and J by 8 bases, with 14 bases between the two germline ends. Germline CDR1 reads SEHNR; CDR2 reads FQNEAQ (reference sequence). This CDR3 is CASSLGYGGKGYTF. The CDR3 nucleotides are TGTGCCAGCAGCTTAGGGTACGGGGGCAAAGGCTACACCTTC.

V is TRBV28 and J is TRBJ2-1; 10 positions match TRBD2. V lost 5 bases to trimming and J lost 8 bases; unmatched junction nucleotides: 15. Germline CDR1 is MDHEN and CDR2 is SYDVKM. The CDR3 totals 17 residues. The CDR3 region is CASSRHGLAASRHEQFF. The CDR3 DNA reads TGTGCCAGCAGTCGTCACGGACTAGCGGCTTCAAGGCATGAGCAGTTCTTC.

The chain joins TRBV5-6 to TRBJ2-1; possible D gene TRBD2, 5 bases. Per the germline V gene, CDR1 is SGHDT and CDR2 is YYEEEE. V shed 3 bases and J shed 10 bases, with 8 bases lying between them. The CDR3 consists of 11 residues. The CDR3 sequence: CASSSEVEQFF. The CDR3 coding sequence is TGTGCCAGCAGCTCGGAGGTCGAGCAGTTCTTC.

This chain uses TRBV11-2 with TRBJ2-5; 7 bases map to TRBD1. Germline CDR1 SGHAT, CDR2 FQNNGV. The CDR3 extends over 17 amino acids. J gave up 4 bases and V 1 base, and 12 bases lay outside the gene matches. The CDR3 spells CASSLGQGMVLLETQYF. The CDR3 nucleotides are TGTGCCAGCAGCTTAGGACAGGGAATGGTGCTACTAGAGACCCAGTACTTC.

The genes are TRBV6-1 and TRBJ2-7; 7 bases agree with TRBD2. From germline, CDR1 is MNHNS and CDR2 SASEGT. V dropped 6 bases and J dropped 4; count of bases not matched to a gene: 3. The CDR3 consists of 12 residues. CDR3 region: CASRGGPYEQYF. CDR3 nucleotide sequence: TGTGCCAGCAGGGGAGGGCCTTACGAGCAGTACTTC.

This chain connects TRBV30 to TRBJ1-1, with no clear D. The CDR3 loop spans 11 amino acids. Trimming shortened V by 6 bases and J by 11 bases, and 16 bases separated the two germline ends. Germline V gene sequence: CDR1 GTSNPN, CDR2 SVGIG (reference sequence). In nucleotides, the CDR3 is TGTGCCTGCACGGCGGCGGTTACGGCTTTCTTT. Translating it yields CACTAAVTAFF.

The gene calls are TRBV5-1 and TRBJ2-7; 7 bases are a match to TRBD2. The CDR3 has 14 residues. V shed 0 bases, J shed 7 bases, and the junction held 7 bases outside the gene matches. Germline V CDR1 and CDR2: SGHRS, YFSETQ. The CDR3 region is CASSLDAGVEEQYF. The CDR3 DNA reads TGCGCCAGCAGCTTGGACGCGGGAGTTGAAGAGCAGTACTTC.

The gene calls are TRBV25-1 and TRBJ2-1, with 16 bases identical to TRBD2. The CDR3 runs to 18 residues. The germline V gene has CDR1 MGHDK and CDR2 SYGVNS. V trimming: 4 bases; J trimming: 7 bases; junction bases outside the gene matches: 10. The CDR3 nucleotides are TGTGCCAGCAGTGTACGTCCGGGACTAGCGGGAGGGGGTAATGAGCAGTTCTTC. As protein: CASSVRPGLAGGGNEQFF.

This chain connects TRBV2 to TRBJ2-7, with D perhaps TRBD1 (6 bases). Germline CDR1 and CDR2: SNHLY and FYNNEI. With 7 bases removed from V and 1 base from J, the gap between germline ends came to 17 bases. This CDR3 is built from 15 residues. Here the CDR3 reads CASKMWTAASYEQYF. DNA of the CDR3: TGTGCCAGCAAGATGTGGACAGCCGCTTCCTACGAGCAGTACTTC. The full variable domain, completed using reference TRBV2 and TRBJ2-7, is EPEVTQTPSHQVTQMGQEVILRCVPISNHLYFYWYRQILGQKVEFLVSFYNNEISEKSEIFDDQFSVERPDGSNFTLKIRSTKLEDSAMYFCASKMWTAASYEQYFGPGTRLTVT.

The V gene is TRBV9, the J gene TRBJ1-1, with D possibly being TRBD1 (5 bases). V lost 0 bases and J lost 7, with 19 bases in between. CDR1 is SGDLS and CDR2 is YYNGEE in the germline V gene. CDR3 size: 16 residues. Here the CDR3 reads CASSVDGLGPHGEAFF. CDR3 nucleotides: TGTGCCAGCAGCGTAGATGGTTTGGGGCCCCACGGTGAAGCTTTCTTT.

Concerning this clone: Distinct nucleotide sequences in the sample also encode this CDR3. V is TRBV15 and J is TRBJ2-7; D is ambiguous. Trimming pared 3 bases from V and 4 bases from J, leaving 10 bases between. There are 13 residues in the CDR3. In germline, CDR1 is LNHNV, CDR2 YYDKDF (reference sequence). CDR3 sequence (DNA): TGTGCCACCAGCAGGGACCGTGGGTACGAGCAGTACTTC. Translating it yields CATSRDRGYEQYF.

This chain joins TRBV7-9 and TRBJ2-1; 10 nucleotides align to TRBD2. The CDR3 extends over 16 amino acids. The germline V gene encodes CDR1 SEHNR and CDR2 FQNEAQ (reference sequence). Germline trimming cut 2 bases from V and 10 bases from J; bases unmatched to any gene: 11. This CDR3 is CASSLYFTSGTLEQFF. Written as DNA, the CDR3 is TGTGCCAGCAGCTTATATTTTACTAGCGGGACCCTGGAGCAGTTCTTC.

The rearrangement joins TRBV28 to TRBJ1-2; D might be TRBD1 (6 bases). The V gene's germline CDR1 is MDHEN and CDR2 SYDVKM. Trimming took 5 bases from V and 4 from J, leaving 14 bases between them. The CDR3 spans 14 residues. The CDR3 loop is CASSPGQRVYGYTF. The CDR3, as DNA: TGTGCCAGCAGTCCGGGACAAAGAGTCTATGGCTACACCTTC.

The chain recombines TRBV7-6 with TRBJ2-2; the D is unclear. CDR1 and CDR2 (germline): SGHVS, FNYEAQ. The CDR3 contains 15 residues. Trimming shortened V by 5 bases and J by 1 base, and 11 bases separated the two germline ends. This CDR3 is CASSRTGENTGELFF. The DNA for the CDR3 is TGTGCCAGCAGCCGAACCGGCGAGAACACCGGGGAGCTGTTTTTT.